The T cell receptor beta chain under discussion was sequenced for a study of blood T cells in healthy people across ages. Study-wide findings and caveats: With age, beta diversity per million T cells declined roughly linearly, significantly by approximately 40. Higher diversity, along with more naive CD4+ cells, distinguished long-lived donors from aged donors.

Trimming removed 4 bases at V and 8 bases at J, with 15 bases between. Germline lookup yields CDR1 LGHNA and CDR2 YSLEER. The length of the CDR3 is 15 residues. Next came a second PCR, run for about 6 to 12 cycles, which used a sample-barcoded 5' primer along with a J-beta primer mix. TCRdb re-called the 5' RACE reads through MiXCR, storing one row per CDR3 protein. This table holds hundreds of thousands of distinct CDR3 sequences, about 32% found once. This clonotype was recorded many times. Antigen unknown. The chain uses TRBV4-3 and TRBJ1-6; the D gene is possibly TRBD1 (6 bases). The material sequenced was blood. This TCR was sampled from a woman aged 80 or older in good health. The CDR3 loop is CASSRQDSFDSPLHF. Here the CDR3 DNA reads TGCGCCAGCAGCCGGCAGGACAGTTTTGATTCACCCCTCCACTTT.